These T cell receptor beta chains were read from a single sample in a study of OX40 agonist ivuxolimab in advanced cancers. Some clones are missing from TCRdb's copy, which holds only in-frame ones; the method was immunoSEQ multiplex PCR. The data show around 67,000 clones, about four fifths seen once. This sample comprised CD4+ or CD8+ T cells sorted from blood, obtained in a trial of the OX40 agonist ivuxolimab. The receptors were gathered from an adult with an advanced solid tumor such as melanoma, head and neck, liver or kidney cancer. Each CDR3 is given with its conserved first and last residue. The D gene is left open where the match is weak. The listing skips clone size in some rows; elsewhere it reads once, few, many or a size class.

D gene: NA
clone size: NA
V gene: TRBV2
J gene: TRBJ1-5
CDR3 DNA: TGTGCCAGCAGTGAAGCGCTCGTCAGCTATAGCAATCAGCCCCAGCATTTT
CDR3 protein: CASSEALVSYSNQPQHF

D gene: NA
clone size: few
V gene: TRBV7-9
J gene: TRBJ2-1
CDR3 DNA: TGTGCCAGCAGTCCCCCCTTCCGAAGGGGGAATGAGCAGTTCTTC
CDR3 protein: CASSPPFRRGNEQFF

D gene: TRBD2
clone size: NA
V gene: TRBV6-1
J gene: TRBJ2-3
CDR3 DNA: TGTGCCAGCAGTGCGGAGCGGGGGGGCACAGATACGCAGTATTTT
CDR3 protein: CASSAERGGTDTQYF

D gene: NA
clone size: NA
V gene: TRBV18
J gene: TRBJ1-4
CDR3 DNA: TGTGCCAGCTCACAACAGGGTGTTTCCAATGAAAAACTGTTTTTT
CDR3 protein: CASSQQGVSNEKLFF

D gene: NA
clone size: NA
V gene: TRBV5-1
J gene: TRBJ2-1
CDR3 DNA: TGCGCCAGCAGCTCCACAGATATTCCCTACAATGAGCAGTTCTTC
CDR3 protein: CASSSTDIPYNEQFF

D gene: TRBD1
clone size: NA
V gene: TRBV25-1
J gene: TRBJ2-1
CDR3 DNA: TGTGCCAGCACCTCACCGGGACAGGGGGCAGGTGAGCAGTTCTTC
CDR3 protein: CASTSPGQGAGEQFF

D gene: NA
clone size: NA
V gene: TRBV29-1
J gene: TRBJ2-1
CDR3 DNA: TGCAGCGTTTCTACAGGGAACAATGAGCAGTTCTTC
CDR3 protein: CSVSTGNNEQFF

D gene: NA
clone size: NA
V gene: TRBV30
J gene: TRBJ2-1
CDR3 DNA: TGTGCCTGGAGTAAGACGGAAGGTGAGCAGTTCTTC
CDR3 protein: CAWSKTEGEQFF

D gene: TRBD2
clone size: NA
V gene: TRBV7-2
J gene: TRBJ2-1
CDR3 DNA: TGTGCCAGCAGCTTAAGAAGGACTAGCGGGGGGAATGAGCAGTTCTTC
CDR3 protein: CASSLRRTSGGNEQFF

D gene: NA
clone size: NA
V gene: TRBV6-5
J gene: TRBJ2-1
CDR3 DNA: TGTGCCAGCAAAATACAGGGAGGGCGGAATGAGCAGTTCTTC
CDR3 protein: CASKIQGGRNEQFF

D gene: NA
clone size: NA
V gene: TRBV29-1
J gene: TRBJ1-2
CDR3 DNA: TGCAGCGTTGAAGAACGGAGCTATGGCTACACCTTC
CDR3 protein: CSVEERSYGYTF

D gene: TRBD1
clone size: few
V gene: TRBV7-8
J gene: TRBJ2-7
CDR3 DNA: TGTGCCAGCAGCTTCGGGGACAGCGTCTACGAGCAGTACTTC
CDR3 protein: CASSFGDSVYEQYF

D gene: TRBD2
clone size: NA
V gene: TRBV30
J gene: TRBJ2-7
CDR3 DNA: TGTGCCTGGACCGTCGGGGGGTCCAATTACGAGCAGTACTTC
CDR3 protein: CAWTVGGSNYEQYF

D gene: NA
clone size: NA
V gene: TRBV6-5
J gene: TRBJ1-6
CDR3 DNA: TGTGCCGCCCGGATTGCAAATAATTCACCCCTCCACTTT
CDR3 protein: CAARIANNSPLHF

D gene: TRBD1
clone size: once
V gene: TRBV7-9
J gene: TRBJ1-6
CDR3 DNA: TGTGCCAGCAGCTCAGCCCCCGGGACAGGGGTCAATTCACCCCTCCACTTT
CDR3 protein: CASSSAPGTGVNSPLHF

D gene: NA
clone size: NA
V gene: TRBV2
J gene: TRBJ1-2
CDR3 DNA: TGTGCCAGCAGTGAGCGCAGGGCGGGGAATGGCTACACCTTC
CDR3 protein: CASSERRAGNGYTF

D gene: NA
clone size: NA
V gene: TRBV9
J gene: TRBJ2-2
CDR3 DNA: TGTGCCAGCTCGGGTCCCGGGGAGCTGTTTTTT
CDR3 protein: CASSGPGELFF

D gene: NA
clone size: NA
V gene: TRBV7-2
J gene: TRBJ2-7
CDR3 DNA: TGTGCCAGCAGCTTAGTTCTCTACGAGCAGTACTTC
CDR3 protein: CASSLVLYEQYF

D gene: NA
clone size: NA
V gene: TRBV12-5
J gene: TRBJ2-1
CDR3 DNA: TGTGCTAGTGGTTTGGTCAGTATCGACAATGAGCAGTTCTTC
CDR3 protein: CASGLVSIDNEQFF

D gene: NA
clone size: NA
V gene: TRBV27
J gene: TRBJ2-6
CDR3 DNA: TGTGCCAGCAGTTTGTTCGGGACCCAGGGAGTGTCTGGGGCCAACGTCCTGACTTTC
CDR3 protein: CASSLFGTQGVSGANVLTF

D gene: TRBD2
clone size: NA
V gene: TRBV30
J gene: TRBJ2-2
CDR3 DNA: TGTGCCTTACTTAGCGGGGGGGTGTACACCGGGGAGCTGTTTTTT
CDR3 protein: CALLSGGVYTGELFF

D gene: TRBD2
clone size: NA
V gene: TRBV13
J gene: TRBJ2-3
CDR3 DNA: TGTGCCAGCAGCTCTAGGAGCGGGGGAAGCACAGATACGCAGTATTTT
CDR3 protein: CASSSRSGGSTDTQYF

D gene: NA
clone size: NA
V gene: TRBV7-2
J gene: TRBJ1-1
CDR3 DNA: TGTGCCAGCAGCCCAGGGGATGGGGTATTAACTGAAGCTTTCTTT
CDR3 protein: CASSPGDGVLTEAFF

D gene: TRBD1
clone size: NA
V gene: TRBV6-5
J gene: TRBJ1-2
CDR3 DNA: TGTGCCAGCATAGGACAGGGGGAAAACTATGGCTACACCTTC
CDR3 protein: CASIGQGENYGYTF

D gene: NA
clone size: once
V gene: TRBV11-2
J gene: TRBJ1-1
CDR3 DNA: TGTGCCAGCAGCTTAGATCCCGGCACTGAAGCTTTCTTT
CDR3 protein: CASSLDPGTEAFF

D gene: NA
clone size: NA
V gene: TRBV5-4
J gene: TRBJ1-2
CDR3 DNA: TGTGCCGCAGGCGCCGACTATGGCTACACCTTC
CDR3 protein: CAAGADYGYTF

D gene: NA
clone size: NA
V gene: TRBV9
J gene: TRBJ1-5
CDR3 DNA: TGTGCCAGCAGCGTAGGGCAGGGGAGTAGCAATCAGCCCCAGCATTTT
CDR3 protein: CASSVGQGSSNQPQHF

D gene: NA
clone size: once
V gene: TRBV14
J gene: TRBJ2-2
CDR3 DNA: TGTGCCAGCAGCCGAGTCGGGTCGAACACCGGGGAGCTGTTTTTT
CDR3 protein: CASSRVGSNTGELFF

D gene: NA
clone size: NA
V gene: TRBV19
J gene: TRBJ1-1
CDR3 DNA: TGTGCCAGTAGTATGCGGGGGGCTGAGGGCACTGAAGCTTTCTTT
CDR3 protein: CASSMRGAEGTEAFF

D gene: NA
clone size: NA
V gene: TRBV2
J gene: TRBJ1-3
CDR3 DNA: TGTGCCAGCAGTGGGCGCAGGGCGGTAACGGGAAACACCATATATTTT
CDR3 protein: CASSGRRAVTGNTIYF

D gene: NA
clone size: once
V gene: TRBV9
J gene: TRBJ2-3
CDR3 DNA: TGTGCCAGCAGCGTAGGAGGGGCAGATACGCAGTATTTT
CDR3 protein: CASSVGGADTQYF

D gene: TRBD1
clone size: NA
V gene: TRBV7-6
J gene: TRBJ2-2
CDR3 DNA: TGTGCCAGCAGCTTAAGGGGACAGGGGTACACCGGGGAGCTGTTTTTT
CDR3 protein: CASSLRGQGYTGELFF

D gene: NA
clone size: NA
V gene: TRBV5-1
J gene: TRBJ1-3
CDR3 DNA: TGCGCCAGCGGTGAAACTGGAAACACCATATATTTT
CDR3 protein: CASGETGNTIYF

D gene: NA
clone size: NA
V gene: TRBV11-2
J gene: TRBJ1-1
CDR3 DNA: TGTGCCAGCAGCTTACAGGGGTGGTTGAACACTGAAGCTTTCTTT
CDR3 protein: CASSLQGWLNTEAFF

D gene: TRBD2
clone size: NA
V gene: TRBV5-1
J gene: TRBJ2-1
CDR3 DNA: TGCGCCAGCAGCTTGGAACTTGCGGGGGGGTACAATGAGCAGTTCTTC
CDR3 protein: CASSLELAGGYNEQFF

D gene: NA
clone size: NA
V gene: TRBV7-6
J gene: TRBJ2-4
CDR3 DNA: TGTGCCAGCAGCTTAGCCGGGGATCGCATTCAGTACTTC
CDR3 protein: CASSLAGDRIQYF

D gene: NA
clone size: NA
V gene: TRBV7-9
J gene: TRBJ1-2
CDR3 DNA: TGTGCCAGCAGCTCGGACAGCCGCTATGGCTACACCTTC
CDR3 protein: CASSSDSRYGYTF

D gene: NA
clone size: NA
V gene: TRBV9
J gene: TRBJ1-2
CDR3 DNA: TGTGCCAGCAGCGCTCAGGGGCACTATGGCTACACCTTC
CDR3 protein: CASSAQGHYGYTF

D gene: NA
clone size: NA
V gene: TRBV5-4
J gene: TRBJ1-1
CDR3 DNA: TGTGCCAGCAGCTTGGGCGGGGGAGCTGTTGGGAACACTGAAGCTTTCTTT
CDR3 protein: CASSLGGGAVGNTEAFF

D gene: TRBD1
clone size: few
V gene: TRBV19
J gene: TRBJ2-7
CDR3 DNA: TGTGCCAGTAGTATCAGTCAGGGGGCGATTGGCGAGCAGTACTTC
CDR3 protein: CASSISQGAIGEQYF

D gene: TRBD1
clone size: NA
V gene: TRBV27
J gene: TRBJ2-7
CDR3 DNA: TGTGCCAGCAGTTCACCGGGACAGGGTTTATCCTACGAGCAGTACTTC
CDR3 protein: CASSSPGQGLSYEQYF

D gene: NA
clone size: NA
V gene: TRBV5-1
J gene: TRBJ1-1
CDR3 DNA: TGCGCCAGCAGCTTGGGGGACACCCTGAACACTGAAGCTTTCTTT
CDR3 protein: CASSLGDTLNTEAFF

D gene: TRBD1
clone size: NA
V gene: TRBV13
J gene: TRBJ2-2
CDR3 DNA: TGTGCCAGCAGCTACCGACAGGGTAGGCTGTTTTTT
CDR3 protein: CASSYRQGRLFF

D gene: TRBD1
clone size: NA
V gene: TRBV11-3
J gene: TRBJ2-5
CDR3 DNA: TGTGCCAGCAGCTTAGGGACAGGGTCGCAAGAGACCCAGTACTTC
CDR3 protein: CASSLGTGSQETQYF

D gene: TRBD2
clone size: NA
V gene: TRBV18
J gene: TRBJ2-3
CDR3 DNA: TGTGCCAGCTCCCTTGGCGGGGGGATCACAGATACGCAGTATTTT
CDR3 protein: CASSLGGGITDTQYF

D gene: TRBD1
clone size: NA
V gene: TRBV11-1
J gene: TRBJ2-5
CDR3 DNA: TGTGCCAGCAGACGGAACAGGGGGCGGGGAGAGACCCAGTACTTC
CDR3 protein: CASRRNRGRGETQYF

D gene: TRBD1
clone size: NA
V gene: TRBV5-1
J gene: TRBJ2-1
CDR3 DNA: TGCGCCAGCAGCACCCGGACAGGGTTTGGGGTTGAGCAGTTCTTC
CDR3 protein: CASSTRTGFGVEQFF

D gene: NA
clone size: NA
V gene: TRBV6-5
J gene: TRBJ1-6
CDR3 DNA: TGTGCCAGCAGTTACTCCGGGCTCCATTCACCCCTCCACTTT
CDR3 protein: CASSYSGLHSPLHF

D gene: NA
clone size: NA
V gene: TRBV7-2
J gene: TRBJ1-2
CDR3 DNA: TGTGCCAGCAGCTTAGGGGCAAGGTCGGGCTACACCTTC
CDR3 protein: CASSLGARSGYTF

D gene: TRBD1
clone size: NA
V gene: TRBV4-2
J gene: TRBJ1-2
CDR3 DNA: TGTGCCAGCAGCCAAGAGGGACAGGGGGATGGCTACACCTTC
CDR3 protein: CASSQEGQGDGYTF

D gene: NA
clone size: once
V gene: TRBV4-1
J gene: TRBJ1-3
CDR3 DNA: TGCGCCAGCAGCCCTACCACAGCCTCTGGAAACACCATATATTTT
CDR3 protein: CASSPTTASGNTIYF

D gene: NA
clone size: NA
V gene: TRBV9
J gene: TRBJ1-4
CDR3 DNA: TGTGCCAGCAGCCAAGTCGATGAAAAACTGTTTTTT
CDR3 protein: CASSQVDEKLFF

D gene: NA
clone size: few
V gene: TRBV19
J gene: TRBJ1-2
CDR3 DNA: TGTGCCAGTAGTGAAGGCGGCGTGGATCTCTATGGCTACACCTTC
CDR3 protein: CASSEGGVDLYGYTF

D gene: NA
clone size: NA
V gene: TRBV7-7
J gene: TRBJ1-2
CDR3 DNA: TGTGCCAGCAGCTTAGTAACAGGCAATCATAACTATGGCTACACCTTC
CDR3 protein: CASSLVTGNHNYGYTF

D gene: TRBD2
clone size: NA
V gene: TRBV4-1
J gene: TRBJ2-7
CDR3 DNA: TGCGCCAGCAGCCAAGATGGGGGAGGGGCCAACGAGCAGTACTTC
CDR3 protein: CASSQDGGGANEQYF

D gene: TRBD1
clone size: NA
V gene: TRBV29-1
J gene: TRBJ1-4
CDR3 DNA: TGCAGCGTGGAGGGGGCCGGACAGGGAAAACTGTTTTTT
CDR3 protein: CSVEGAGQGKLFF

D gene: NA
clone size: NA
V gene: TRBV19
J gene: TRBJ1-3
CDR3 DNA: TGTGCCAGTAGTATTGGCCCGGGCCTTCAGTCTGGAAACACCATATATTTT
CDR3 protein: CASSIGPGLQSGNTIYF